This TCR beta chain appears in the sequencing data of a study of T cell repertoires in cytomegalovirus infection. From the reads, TCRdb called clonotypes with MiXCR, one entry per CDR3 protein. The data contain 100,000 or so distinct CDR3 sequences, around a quarter of them singletons. This receptor was taken from a human donor in good health (CMV status not recorded). Some clones in this sample may be carry-over from other donors' samples. Sequencing was done on a sample of CD8+ T cells from PBMCs.

The CDR3 coding sequence is TGTGCCAGCAGCCCCCTGAGACTAGCGCTTGATGAGCAGTTCTTC. Encoded protein: CASSPLRLALDEQFF. The V call is TRBV14, the J call TRBJ2-1, with 8 bases matching TRBD2. This CDR3 contains 15 residues. The J segment lost 8 bases and the V segment lost 4 bases, leaving 10 bases of the junction unmatched. Germline CDR1 and CDR2: SGHDN and FVKESK.